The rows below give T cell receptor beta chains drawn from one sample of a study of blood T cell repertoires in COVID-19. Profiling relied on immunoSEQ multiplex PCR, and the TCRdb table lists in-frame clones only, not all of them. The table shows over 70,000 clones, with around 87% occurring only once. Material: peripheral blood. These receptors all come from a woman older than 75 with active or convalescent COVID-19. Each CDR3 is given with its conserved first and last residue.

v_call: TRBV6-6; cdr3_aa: CASRPTSVGELFF
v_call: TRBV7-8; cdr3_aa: CASSLARGSSTDTQYF
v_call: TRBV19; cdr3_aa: CASSERTNYGYTF
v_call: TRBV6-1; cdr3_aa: CASSDLGQPHYQETQYF
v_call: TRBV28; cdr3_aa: CASSSGDRDYGYTF
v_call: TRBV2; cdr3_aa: CASKATWDRPTPTSSTDTQYF
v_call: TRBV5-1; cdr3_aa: CASSPRTSGTTDTQYF
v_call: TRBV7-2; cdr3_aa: CASSPLPASTEAFF
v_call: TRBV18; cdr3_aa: CASSPSVGGLNTGELFF
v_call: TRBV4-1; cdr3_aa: CASSQDDRTGFQETQYF
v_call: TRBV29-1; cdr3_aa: CSVEDRGRRSLHF
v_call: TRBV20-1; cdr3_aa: CSASQVQGVTEAFF
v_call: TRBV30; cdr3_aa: CAEQGAEAFF
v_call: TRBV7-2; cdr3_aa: CASSLAAGAEAFF
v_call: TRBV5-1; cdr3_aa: CASSFTGGASTEAFF
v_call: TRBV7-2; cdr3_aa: CASSRFSSLSSYNEQFF
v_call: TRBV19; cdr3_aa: CASSISTTYQETQYF
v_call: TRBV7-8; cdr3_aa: CASSLVDTIYF
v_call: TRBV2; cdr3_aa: CASSEGGSGQNEQFF
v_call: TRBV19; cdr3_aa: CASRSGTQNTEAFF
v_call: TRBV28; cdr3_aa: CASRKQGLVSPLHF
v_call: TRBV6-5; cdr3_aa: CASSSIPGLAGETQYF
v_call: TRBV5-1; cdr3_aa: CASTPLAGGQETQYF
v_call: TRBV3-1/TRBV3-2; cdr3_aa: CASSQGPGSSYEQYF
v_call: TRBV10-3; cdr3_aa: CAISEDREVSPLHF
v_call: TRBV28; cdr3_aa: CASSPSGKYTDTQYF
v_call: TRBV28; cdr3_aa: CASTATNEKLFF
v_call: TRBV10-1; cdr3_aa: CASSVGTGPYEQYF
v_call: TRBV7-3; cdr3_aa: CASSLGTWGTDTQYF
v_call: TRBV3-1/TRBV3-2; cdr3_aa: CASSQGTLGDTQYF